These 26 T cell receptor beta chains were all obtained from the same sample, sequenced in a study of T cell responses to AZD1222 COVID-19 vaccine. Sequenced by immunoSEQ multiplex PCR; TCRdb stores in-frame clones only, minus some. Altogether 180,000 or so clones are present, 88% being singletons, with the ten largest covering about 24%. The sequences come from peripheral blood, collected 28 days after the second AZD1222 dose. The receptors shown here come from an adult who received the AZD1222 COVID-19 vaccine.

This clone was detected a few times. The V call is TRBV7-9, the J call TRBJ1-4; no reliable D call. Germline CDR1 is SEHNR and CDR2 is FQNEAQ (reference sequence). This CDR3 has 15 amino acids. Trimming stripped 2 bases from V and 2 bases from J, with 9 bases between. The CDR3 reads CASSLSAATNEKLFF. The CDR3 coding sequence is TGTGCCAGCAGCTTATCGGCGGCTACTAATGAAAAACTGTTTTTT.

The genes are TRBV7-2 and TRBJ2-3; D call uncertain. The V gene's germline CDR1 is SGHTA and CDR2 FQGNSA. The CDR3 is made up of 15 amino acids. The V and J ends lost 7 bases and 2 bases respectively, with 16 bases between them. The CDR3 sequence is CASNGYRATTDTQYF. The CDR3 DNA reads TGTGCCAGCAACGGGTACCGGGCAACCACAGATACGCAGTATTTT.

The CDR3 nucleotides are TGTGCCAGCAGCCGGGCTGAGGACAGAGCTAACTATGGCTACACCTTC. Translating gives CASSRAEDRANYGYTF. The chain uses TRBV4-2 and TRBJ1-2, with TRBD1 as a possible D gene (6 bases). Germline V lookup: CDR1 LGHNA, CDR2 YNFKEQ. V dropped 4 bases and J dropped 0 bases, with 15 bases sitting between them. The CDR3 totals 16 residues.

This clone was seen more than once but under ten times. The CDR3 loop is CAWSKGEGVSNQPQHF. The CDR3 nucleotides are TGTGCCTGGAGCAAGGGGGAGGGGGTGAGCAATCAGCCCCAGCATTTT. The genes are TRBV30 and TRBJ1-5, with TRBD1 as a possible D gene (6 bases). Germline V lookup: CDR1 GTSNPN, CDR2 SVGIG (reference sequence). This CDR3 is 16 amino acids long. V was cut by 3 bases and J by 1 base, with 16 bases left in between. The full variable domain, its missing parts supplied by reference TRBV30 and TRBJ1-5, is SQTIHQWPATLVQPVGSPLSLECTVEGTSNPNLYWYRQAAGRGLQLLFYSVGIGQISSEVPQNLSASRPQDRQFILSSKKLLLSDSGFYLCAWSKGEGVSNQPQHFGDGTRLSIL.

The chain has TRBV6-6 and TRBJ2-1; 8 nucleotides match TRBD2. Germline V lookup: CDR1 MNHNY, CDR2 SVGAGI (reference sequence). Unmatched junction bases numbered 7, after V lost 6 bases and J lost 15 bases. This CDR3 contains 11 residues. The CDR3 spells CASSERTSSFF. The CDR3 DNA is TGTGCCAGCAGCGAGCGGACTAGCTCGTTCTTC.

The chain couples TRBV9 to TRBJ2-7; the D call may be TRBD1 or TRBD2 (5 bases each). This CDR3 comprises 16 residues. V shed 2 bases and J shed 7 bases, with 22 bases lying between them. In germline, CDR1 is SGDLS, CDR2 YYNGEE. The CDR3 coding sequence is TGTGCCAGCAGCGTGGGCCCCCGGGACCCCCGCGGGGAGCAGTACTTC. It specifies CASSVGPRDPRGEQYF.

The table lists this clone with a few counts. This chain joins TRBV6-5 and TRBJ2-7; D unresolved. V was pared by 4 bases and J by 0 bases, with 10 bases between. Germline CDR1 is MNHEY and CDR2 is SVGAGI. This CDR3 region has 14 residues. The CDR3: CASSSTGPSYEQYF. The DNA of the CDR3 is TGTGCCAGCAGTTCCACCGGGCCCTCCTACGAGCAGTACTTC.

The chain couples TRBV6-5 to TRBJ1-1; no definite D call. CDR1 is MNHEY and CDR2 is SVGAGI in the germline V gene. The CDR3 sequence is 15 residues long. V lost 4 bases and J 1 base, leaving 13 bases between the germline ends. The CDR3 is CASSLSRLSNTEAFF. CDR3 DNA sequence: TGTGCCAGCAGTTTGAGCCGTCTTTCGAACACTGAAGCTTTCTTT.

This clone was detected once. Written as DNA, the CDR3 is TGTGCCAGCAGCCCGACGCCAAGACAGGGGGATCACGAGCAGTACTTC. Translation: CASSPTPRQGDHEQYF. The genes are TRBV9 and TRBJ2-7, with 9 bases aligning to TRBD1. The germline gives CDR1 SGDLS, CDR2 YYNGEE. The CDR3 is made up of 16 amino acids. After removal of 4 bases from V and 5 bases from J, the junction contained 13 bases not matched to a gene.

The CDR3 is CASSIGAGGPDTQYF. As DNA, the CDR3 is TGTGCCAGTAGTATTGGAGCGGGAGGGCCAGATACGCAGTATTTT. This chain joins TRBV19 and TRBJ2-3; 10 bases line up with TRBD2. The junction had 4 bases not matched to a gene; V was cut back by 3 bases and J by 4 bases. Germline CDR1 reads LNHDA; CDR2 reads SQIVND (reference sequence). The CDR3 has 15 residues.

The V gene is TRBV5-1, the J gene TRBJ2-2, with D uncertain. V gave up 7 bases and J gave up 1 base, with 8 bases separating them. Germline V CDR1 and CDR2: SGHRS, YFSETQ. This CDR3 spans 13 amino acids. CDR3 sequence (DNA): TGCGCCAGCGCCCGGCGGAACACCGGGGAGCTGTTTTTT. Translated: CASARRNTGELFF.

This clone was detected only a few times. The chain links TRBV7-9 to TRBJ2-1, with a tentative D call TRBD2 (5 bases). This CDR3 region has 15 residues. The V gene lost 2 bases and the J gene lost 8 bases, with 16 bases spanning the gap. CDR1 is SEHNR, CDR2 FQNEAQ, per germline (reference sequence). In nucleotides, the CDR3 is TGTGCCAGCAGCTTACGGCGCCTAGCCAACGATGAGCAGTTCTTC. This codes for CASSLRRLANDEQFF.

The DNA of the CDR3 is TGTGCCAGCAGCTGGGGAGACACTGAAGCTTTCTTT. Protein product: CASSWGDTEAFF. This sequence joins TRBV9 and TRBJ1-1, with D unresolved. V lost 4 bases to trimming and J lost 3 bases, with 7 bases between them. Germline lookup yields CDR1 SGDLS and CDR2 YYNGEE. This CDR3 is built from 12 residues.

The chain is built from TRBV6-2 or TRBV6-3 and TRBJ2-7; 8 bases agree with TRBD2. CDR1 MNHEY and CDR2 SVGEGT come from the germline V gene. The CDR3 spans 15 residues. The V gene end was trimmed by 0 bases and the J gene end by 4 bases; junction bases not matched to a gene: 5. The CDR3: CASSYSSGGGYEQYF. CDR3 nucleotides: TGTGCCAGCAGTTACTCGAGCGGGGGAGGATACGAGCAGTACTTC.

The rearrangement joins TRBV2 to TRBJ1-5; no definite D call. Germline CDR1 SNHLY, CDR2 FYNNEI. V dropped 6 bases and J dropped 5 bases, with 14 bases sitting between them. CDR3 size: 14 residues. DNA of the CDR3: TGTGCCAGCAGGGCTACAGCCTCATATCAGCCCCAGCATTTT. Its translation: CASRATASYQPQHF.

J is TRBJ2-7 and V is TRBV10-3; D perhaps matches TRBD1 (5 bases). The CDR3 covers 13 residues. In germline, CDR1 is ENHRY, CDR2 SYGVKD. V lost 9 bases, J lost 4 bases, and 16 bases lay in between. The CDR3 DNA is TGTGCCATACGGAGACAGCCCCTGTACGAGCAGTACTTC. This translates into CAIRRQPLYEQYF.

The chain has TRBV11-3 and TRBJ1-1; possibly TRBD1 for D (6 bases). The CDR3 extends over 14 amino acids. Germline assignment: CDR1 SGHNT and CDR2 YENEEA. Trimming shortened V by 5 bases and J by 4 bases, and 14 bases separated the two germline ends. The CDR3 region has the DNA TGTGCCAGCAGCCAGGGGAGAGGGTCCACTGAAGCTTTCTTT. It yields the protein CASSQGRGSTEAFF. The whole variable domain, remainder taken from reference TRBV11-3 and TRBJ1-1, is EAGVVQSPRYKIIEKKQPVAFWCNPISGHNTLYWYLQNLGQGPELLIRYENEEAVDDSQLPKDRFSAERLKGVDSTLKIQPAELGDSAVYLCASSQGRGSTEAFFGQGTRLTVV.

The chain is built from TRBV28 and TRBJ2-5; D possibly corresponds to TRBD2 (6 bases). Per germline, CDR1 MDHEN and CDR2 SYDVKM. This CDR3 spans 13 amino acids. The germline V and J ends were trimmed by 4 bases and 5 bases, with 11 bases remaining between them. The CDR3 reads CASSSPGGETQYF. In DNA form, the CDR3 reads TGTGCCAGCAGTTCCCCTGGGGGGGAGACCCAGTACTTC.

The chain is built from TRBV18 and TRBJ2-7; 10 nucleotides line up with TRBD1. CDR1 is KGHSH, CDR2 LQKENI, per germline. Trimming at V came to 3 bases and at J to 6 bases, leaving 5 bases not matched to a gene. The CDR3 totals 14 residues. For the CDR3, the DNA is TGTGCCAGCTCACCCGGGACAGGGGACTCCGAGCAGTACTTC. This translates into CASSPGTGDSEQYF.

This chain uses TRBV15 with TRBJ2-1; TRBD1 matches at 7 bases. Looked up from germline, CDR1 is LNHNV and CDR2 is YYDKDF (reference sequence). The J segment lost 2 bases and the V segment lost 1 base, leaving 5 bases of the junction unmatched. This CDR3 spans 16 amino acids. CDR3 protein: CATSRATGQTYNEQFF. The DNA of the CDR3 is TGTGCCACCAGCAGAGCCACGGGACAGACCTACAATGAGCAGTTCTTC.

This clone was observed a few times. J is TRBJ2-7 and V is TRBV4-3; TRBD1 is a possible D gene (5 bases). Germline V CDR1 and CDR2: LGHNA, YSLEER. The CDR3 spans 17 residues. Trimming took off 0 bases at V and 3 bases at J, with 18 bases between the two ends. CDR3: CASSQDRWQGQDYEQYF. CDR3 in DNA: TGCGCCAGCAGCCAAGATCGGTGGCAGGGTCAGGACTACGAGCAGTACTTC.

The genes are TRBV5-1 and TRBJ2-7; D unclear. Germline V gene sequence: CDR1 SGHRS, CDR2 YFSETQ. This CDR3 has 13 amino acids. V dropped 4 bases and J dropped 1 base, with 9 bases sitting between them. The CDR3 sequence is CASSPGPSYEQYF. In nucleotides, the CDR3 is TGCGCCAGCAGCCCAGGACCGTCCTACGAGCAGTACTTC. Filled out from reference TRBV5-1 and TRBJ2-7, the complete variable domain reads KAGVTQTPRYLIKTRGQQVTLSCSPISGHRSVSWYQQTPGQGLQFLFEYFSETQRNKGNFPGRFSGRQFSNSRSEMNVSTLELGDSALYLCASSPGPSYEQYFGPGTRLTVT.

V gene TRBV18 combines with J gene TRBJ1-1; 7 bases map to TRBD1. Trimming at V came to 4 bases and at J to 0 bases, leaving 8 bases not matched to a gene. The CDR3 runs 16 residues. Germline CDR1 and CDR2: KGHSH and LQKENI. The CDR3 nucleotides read TGTGCCAGCTCACAGGGACCGGACAGGTTGAACACTGAAGCTTTCTTT. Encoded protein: CASSQGPDRLNTEAFF.

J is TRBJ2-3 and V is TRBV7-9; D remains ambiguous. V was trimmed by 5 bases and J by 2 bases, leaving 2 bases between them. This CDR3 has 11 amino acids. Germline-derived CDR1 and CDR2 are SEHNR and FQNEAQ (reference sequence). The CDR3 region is CASSHTDTQYF. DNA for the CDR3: TGTGCCAGCAGCCACACAGATACGCAGTATTTT.

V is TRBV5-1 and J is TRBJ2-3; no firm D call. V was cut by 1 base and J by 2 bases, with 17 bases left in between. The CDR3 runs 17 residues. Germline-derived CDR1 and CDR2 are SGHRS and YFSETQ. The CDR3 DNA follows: TGCGCCAGCAGCTTGCAGTCCCGACTTAGGCCCACAGATACGCAGTATTTT. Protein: CASSLQSRLRPTDTQYF. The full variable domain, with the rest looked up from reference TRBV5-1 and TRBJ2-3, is KAGVTQTPRYLIKTRGQQVTLSCSPISGHRSVSWYQQTPGQGLQFLFEYFSETQRNKGNFPGRFSGRQFSNSRSEMNVSTLELGDSALYLCASSLQSRLRPTDTQYFGPGTRLTVL.

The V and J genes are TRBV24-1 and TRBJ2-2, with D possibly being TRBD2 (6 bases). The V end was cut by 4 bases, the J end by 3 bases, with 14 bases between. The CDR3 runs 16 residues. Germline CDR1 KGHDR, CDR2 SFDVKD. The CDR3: CATSEAGWEDTGELFF. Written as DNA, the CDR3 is TGTGCCACCAGTGAAGCAGGGTGGGAGGACACCGGGGAGCTGTTTTTT.